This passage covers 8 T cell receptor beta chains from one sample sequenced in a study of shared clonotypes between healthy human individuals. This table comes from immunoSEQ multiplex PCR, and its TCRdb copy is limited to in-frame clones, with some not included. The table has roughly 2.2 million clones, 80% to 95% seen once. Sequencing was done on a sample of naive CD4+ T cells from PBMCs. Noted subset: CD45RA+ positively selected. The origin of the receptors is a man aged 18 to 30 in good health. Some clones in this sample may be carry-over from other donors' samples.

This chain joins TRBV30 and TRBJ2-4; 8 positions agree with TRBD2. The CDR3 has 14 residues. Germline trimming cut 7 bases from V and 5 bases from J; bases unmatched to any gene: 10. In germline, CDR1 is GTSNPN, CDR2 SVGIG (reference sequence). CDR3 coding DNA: TGTGCCTTGGCGGGGGGCGGGAGCGAAAACATTCAGTACTTC. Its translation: CALAGGGSENIQYF.

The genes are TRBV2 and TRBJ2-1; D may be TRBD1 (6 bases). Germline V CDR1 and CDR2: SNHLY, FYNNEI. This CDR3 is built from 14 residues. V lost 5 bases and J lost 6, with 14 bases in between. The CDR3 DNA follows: TGTGCCAGCAGTCAACAGGGTTCCGGCAATGAGCAGTTCTTC. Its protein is CASSQQGSGNEQFF.

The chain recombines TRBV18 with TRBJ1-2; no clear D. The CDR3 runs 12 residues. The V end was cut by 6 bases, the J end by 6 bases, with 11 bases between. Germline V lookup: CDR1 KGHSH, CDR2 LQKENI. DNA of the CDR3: TGTGCCAGCTCCCCAAAACTCAATGGCTACACCTTC. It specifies CASSPKLNGYTF.

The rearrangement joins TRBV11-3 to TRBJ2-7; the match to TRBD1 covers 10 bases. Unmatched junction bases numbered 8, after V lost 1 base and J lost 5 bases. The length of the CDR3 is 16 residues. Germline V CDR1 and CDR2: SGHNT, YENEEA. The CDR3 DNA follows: TGTGCCAGCAGCTTAGGGGGTCCGGGACAGGGGAACGAGCAGTACTTC. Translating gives CASSLGGPGQGNEQYF.

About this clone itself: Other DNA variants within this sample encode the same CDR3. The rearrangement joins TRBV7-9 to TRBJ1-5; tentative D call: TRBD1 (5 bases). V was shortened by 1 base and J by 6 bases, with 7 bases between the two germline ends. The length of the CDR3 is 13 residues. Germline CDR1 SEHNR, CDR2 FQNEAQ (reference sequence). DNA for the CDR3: TGTGCCAGCAGCTTAGGCCAGGGTCAGCCCCAGCATTTT. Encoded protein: CASSLGQGQPQHF.

The CDR3, as DNA: TGTGCCAGCAGTACCAGACAGGGTTGGGAGCCCCAGCATTTT. As protein: CASSTRQGWEPQHF. This chain links TRBV28 with TRBJ1-5, with 7 positions matching TRBD1. Germline CDR1 and CDR2: MDHEN and SYDVKM. The CDR3 is 14 residues long. V shed 5 bases and J 8 bases; nucleotides not matched to a gene: 9.

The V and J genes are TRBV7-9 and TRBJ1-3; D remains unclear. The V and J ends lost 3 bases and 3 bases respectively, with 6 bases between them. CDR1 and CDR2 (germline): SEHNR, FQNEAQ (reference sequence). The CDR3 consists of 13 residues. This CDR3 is CASSFGVGNTIYF. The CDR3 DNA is TGTGCCAGCAGCTTTGGGGTTGGAAACACCATATATTTT.

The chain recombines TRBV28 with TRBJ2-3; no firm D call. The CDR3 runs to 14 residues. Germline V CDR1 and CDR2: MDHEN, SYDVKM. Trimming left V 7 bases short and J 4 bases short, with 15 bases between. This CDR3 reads CASNHLEAADTQYF. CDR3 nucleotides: TGTGCCAGCAACCACCTCGAGGCTGCAGATACGCAGTATTTT.